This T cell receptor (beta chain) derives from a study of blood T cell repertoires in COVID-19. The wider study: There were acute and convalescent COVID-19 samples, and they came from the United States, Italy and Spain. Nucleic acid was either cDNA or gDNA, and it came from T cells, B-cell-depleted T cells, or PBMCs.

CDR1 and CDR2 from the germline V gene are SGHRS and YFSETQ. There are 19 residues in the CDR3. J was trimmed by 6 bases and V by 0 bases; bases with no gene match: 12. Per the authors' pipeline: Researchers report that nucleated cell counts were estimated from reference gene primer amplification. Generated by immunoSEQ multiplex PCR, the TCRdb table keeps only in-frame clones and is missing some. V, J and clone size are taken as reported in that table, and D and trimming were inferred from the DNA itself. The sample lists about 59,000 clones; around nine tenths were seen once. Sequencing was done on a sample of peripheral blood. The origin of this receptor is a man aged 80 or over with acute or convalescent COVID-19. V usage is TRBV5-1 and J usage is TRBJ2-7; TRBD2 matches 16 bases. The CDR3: CASSLVPGLAGGIFREQYF. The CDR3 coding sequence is TGCGCCAGCAGCTTGGTACCGGGACTAGCGGGGGGGATTTTCCGCGAGCAGTACTTC. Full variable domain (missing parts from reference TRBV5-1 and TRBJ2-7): KAGVTQTPRYLIKTRGQQVTLSCSPISGHRSVSWYQQTPGQGLQFLFEYFSETQRNKGNFPGRFSGRQFSNSRSEMNVSTLELGDSALYLCASSLVPGLAGGIFREQYFGPGTRLTVT.